In this sample, the clone carrying this TCR beta chain turned up a few times. The data are from a study of patients and donors after allogeneic stem cell transplantation. Germline CDR1 reads DFQATT; CDR2 reads SNEGSKA (reference sequence). The CDR3 is 10 residues long. TCRdb re-called the RT-PCR reads through MiXCR, storing one row per CDR3 protein. Here the sample spans about 160,000 distinct CDR3 sequences, 37% being singletons. The chain employs TRBV20-1 and TRBJ1-2; D is undetermined. The sample comprised blood, either unsorted or a sorted T cell fraction (not recorded which). This TCR came from a human donor who was either an allogeneic HSCT recipient or a stem cell or donor lymphocyte infusion donor (not recorded which). It is not recorded whose cells these are; they may come from a transplant donor. The CDR3 region is CSSHVAGYTF. In nucleotides, the CDR3 is TGCAGCAGCCACGTTGCGGGCTACACCTTC.